A single sample gave rise to the 20 T cell receptor beta chains below, sequenced in a study of blood T cell repertoires in COVID-19. Profiled with immunoSEQ multiplex PCR; TCRdb holds only in-frame clones, not every one. The sample lists 200,000 to 250,000 clones, about four fifths occurring once. Sequenced: peripheral blood. The receptors were sampled from a man younger than 40 who had recovered from COVID-19.

The chain has TRBV2 and TRBJ1-1; no clear D. The ends were cut back, 4 bases at V and 7 bases at J, with 7 bases in the middle. The CDR3 covers 11 residues. Germline V gene data show CDR1 as SNHLY and CDR2 as FYNNEI. For the CDR3, the DNA is TGTGCCAGCAGTGGGCAGGTTGAAGCTTTCTTT. This encodes CASSGQVEAFF. Together with reference TRBV2 and TRBJ1-1, the CDR3 gives the full variable domain: EPEVTQTPSHQVTQMGQEVILRCVPISNHLYFYWYRQILGQKVEFLVSFYNNEISEKSEIFDDQFSVERPDGSNFTLKIRSTKLEDSAMYFCASSGQVEAFFGQGTRLTVV.

The chain is built from TRBV5-1 and TRBJ2-1; 7 bases fit TRBD1. The CDR3 has 15 residues. V lost 0 bases and J lost 4; bases outside the gene matches: 4. Germline V gene data show CDR1 as SGHRS and CDR2 as YFSETQ. In nucleotides, the CDR3 is TGCGCCAGCAGCTTGGATGGACAGGAATACAATGAGCAGTTCTTC. This gives the protein CASSLDGQEYNEQFF.

This clone was seen a single time. This rearrangement joins TRBV21-1 to TRBJ1-5. TRBV21-1 represents a pseudogene. This CDR3 contains 15 residues. DNA for the CDR3: TGTGCCAGCAGCAAAAGGGGAGGGCCGAATCAGCCCCAGCATTTT. Amino acid sequence: CASSKRGGPNQPQHF.

The chain has TRBV13 and TRBJ2-5; perhaps TRBD1 as D (6 bases). Trimming cost V 5 bases and J 2 bases, with 12 bases left between them. The germline CDR1 and CDR2 sequences are PRHDT and FYEKMQ (reference sequence). This CDR3 has 14 amino acids. As DNA, the CDR3 is TGTGCCAGCAGCGAGAAAGGACAGCAAGAGACCCAGTACTTC. This sequence encodes CASSEKGQQETQYF.

The rearrangement joins TRBV18 to TRBJ2-2, with 7 bases fitting TRBD2. This CDR3 has 17 amino acids. Germline CDR1 is KGHSH and CDR2 is LQKENI. The ends lost 1 base at V and 6 bases at J; junction bases unmatched: 11. Here the CDR3 DNA reads TGTGCCAGCTCACCACTTATCGAGCGGGGAGGTTCCGGGGAGCTGTTTTTT. Protein product: CASSPLIERGGSGELFF.

This clone was counted between two and nine times. This chain connects TRBV7-2 to TRBJ2-7; possible D gene TRBD1, 5 bases. The V end lost 1 base, the J end lost 6 bases, and 10 bases lay between the germline ends. Per germline, CDR1 SGHTA and CDR2 FQGNSA. The CDR3 loop spans 13 amino acids. The CDR3 DNA reads as TGTGCCAGCAGCTTAGGGGCAGGGCTCGAGCAGTACGTC. It codes for CASSLGAGLEQYV.

This clone was recorded once. This chain connects TRBV14 to TRBJ2-3; 8 positions match TRBD2. J gave up 6 bases and V 4 bases, and 6 bases lay outside the gene matches. Germline values: CDR1 SGHDN, CDR2 FVKESK. This CDR3 spans 14 amino acids. CDR3 sequence (DNA): TGTGCCAGCAGCCCCCCCGGACTAGCCGATACGCAGTATTTT. It encodes CASSPPGLADTQYF.

The rearrangement uses TRBV4-1 and TRBJ1-6; 8 nucleotides match TRBD1. Germline CDR1 and CDR2: MGHRA and YSYEKL. CDR3 length equals 17 residues. The ends lost 1 base at V and 9 bases at J; junction bases unmatched: 11. CDR3 region: CASSQVNGRGLISPLHF. In DNA form, the CDR3 reads TGCGCCAGCAGCCAAGTTAACGGCAGGGGGCTCATTTCACCCCTCCACTTT.

This clone has only one observation. CDR3 residues: CASSQDRGEIRQYF. CDR3 nucleotide sequence: TGTGCCAGCAGCCAAGATAGAGGCGAAATACGGCAGTATTTT. The chain employs TRBV14 and TRBJ2-3, with D uncertain. Germline values: CDR1 SGHDN, CDR2 FVKESK. The CDR3 consists of 14 residues. V was shortened by 0 bases and J by 11 bases, with 15 bases between the two germline ends.

The CDR3 here is CASSWGQGGYGYTF. The CDR3 DNA sequence: TGTGCCAGCAGTTGGGGACAGGGAGGGTATGGCTACACCTTC. This sequence joins TRBV6-5 and TRBJ1-2; 9 bases map to TRBD1. Germline values: CDR1 MNHEY, CDR2 SVGAGI. This CDR3 has 14 residues. V trimming: 4 bases; J trimming: 5 bases; junction bases outside the gene matches: 5.

This sequence joins TRBV5-1 and TRBJ1-6, with D possibly matching TRBD1 (5 bases). CDR1 is SGHRS and CDR2 is YFSETQ in the germline V gene. Trimming pared 4 bases from V and 0 bases from J, leaving 17 bases between. CDR3 length: 18 amino acids. In nucleotides, the CDR3 is TGCGCCAGCAGCCTATCTGAACAGGCAGGCTCCTATAATTCACCCCTCCACTTT. It codes for CASSLSEQAGSYNSPLHF.

This chain connects TRBV30 to TRBJ2-1, with 16 bases lining up with TRBD2. V dropped 3 bases and J dropped 14; count of bases not matched to a gene: 22. This CDR3 is 19 amino acids long. From germline, CDR1 is GTSNPN and CDR2 SVGIG (reference sequence). The CDR3 DNA reads TGTGCCTGGAGGAGGACAGCGTCACCGGGACTAGCGGGGGGGGTGCGGAAGTTCTTC. The encoded protein is CAWRRTASPGLAGGVRKFF.

The chain uses TRBV5-1 and TRBJ2-7; TRBD2 aligns across 12 bases. With 0 bases clipped from V and 5 bases from J, the junction kept 3 bases outside the gene matches. Germline assignment: CDR1 SGHRS and CDR2 YFSETQ. The CDR3 spans 15 residues. The CDR3 sequence: CASSLETSGGNEQYF. The DNA of the CDR3 is TGCGCCAGCAGCTTGGAGACTAGCGGGGGAAACGAGCAGTACTTC. The full variable domain, rest sourced from reference TRBV5-1 and TRBJ2-7, is KAGVTQTPRYLIKTRGQQVTLSCSPISGHRSVSWYQQTPGQGLQFLFEYFSETQRNKGNFPGRFSGRQFSNSRSEMNVSTLELGDSALYLCASSLETSGGNEQYFGPGTRLTVT.

The chain has TRBV12-5 and TRBJ1-6; TRBD1 agrees at 10 bases. Losses at the gene ends were 0 bases for V and 6 bases for J; bases not matched to a gene: 5. This CDR3 has 17 amino acids. Germline assignment: CDR1 LGHNT and CDR2 FRNRAP. In nucleotides, the CDR3 is TGTGCTAGTGGTTTGGTACTCGACAGGGGGCTTAATTCACCCCTCCACTTT. The encoded protein is CASGLVLDRGLNSPLHF.

This chain links TRBV6-5 with TRBJ1-1, with 7 bases fitting TRBD1. This CDR3 contains 14 residues. Germline V gene data show CDR1 as MNHEY and CDR2 as SVGAGI. J was trimmed by 1 base and V by 5 bases; bases with no gene match: 4. For the CDR3, the DNA is TGTGCCAGCAGTAGACGGACAGGGAACACTGAAGCTTTCTTT. Residues: CASSRRTGNTEAFF.

This chain uses TRBV7-3 with TRBJ2-1; 10 bases fit TRBD2. The V gene end was trimmed by 4 bases and the J gene end by 8 bases; junction bases not matched to a gene: 8. The CDR3 is 15 residues long. CDR1 SGHTA and CDR2 FQGTGA come from the germline V gene. This chain's CDR3 is CASSSSGGPTDEQFF. The DNA for the CDR3 is TGTGCCAGCAGCTCTAGCGGGGGCCCCACGGATGAGCAGTTCTTC. The full variable domain, completed using reference TRBV7-3 and TRBJ2-1, is GAGVSQTPSNKVTEKGKYVELRCDPISGHTALYWYRQSLGQGPEFLIYFQGTGAADDSGLPNDRFFAVRPEGSVSTLKIQRTERGDSAVYLCASSSSGGPTDEQFFGPGTRLTVL.

The chain combines TRBV11-2 with TRBJ1-1, with D perhaps matching TRBD1 (5 bases). This CDR3 contains 15 residues. V lost 4 bases, J lost 0 bases, and 12 bases lay in between. Germline V gene lookup returns CDR1 SGHAT and CDR2 FQNNGV. As DNA, the CDR3 is TGTGCCAGCAGCTCGAGGACATCGATGAACACTGAAGCTTTCTTT. Translating it yields CASSSRTSMNTEAFF.

This clone was counted once. V usage is TRBV18 and J usage is TRBJ2-1, with TRBD1 matching 7 bases. Germline V gene sequence: CDR1 KGHSH, CDR2 LQKENI. This CDR3 is 15 amino acids long. Trimming cost V 4 bases and J 2 bases; bases outside gene matches: 5. CDR3 in DNA: TGTGCCAGCTCACACCCGGGACAGACCTACAATGAGCAGTTCTTC. It is translated as CASSHPGQTYNEQFF. The full variable domain, with the rest looked up from reference TRBV18 and TRBJ2-1, is NAGVMQNPRHLVRRRGQEARLRCSPMKGHSHVYWYRQLPEEGLKFMVYLQKENIIDESGMPKERFSAEFPKEGPSILRIQQVVRGDSAAYFCASSHPGQTYNEQFFGPGTRLTVL.

This sequence joins TRBV2 and TRBJ2-7, with 10 positions matching TRBD2. CDR1 SNHLY and CDR2 FYNNEI come from the germline V gene. The CDR3 is 14 amino acids. J was trimmed by 6 bases and V by 1 base; bases with no gene match: 3. The CDR3 nucleotides are TGTGCCAGCAGTGAAGTAGCGGGGGGCTCCGAGCAGTACTTC. Its protein is CASSEVAGGSEQYF.

This chain connects TRBV19 to TRBJ1-1, with TRBD1 matching 12 bases. V dropped 7 bases and J dropped 4; count of bases not matched to a gene: 4. Germline V gives CDR1 LNHDA, CDR2 SQIVND (reference sequence). There are 14 residues in the CDR3. DNA for the CDR3: TGTGCCAGTAAGGGACAGGGGGCGCCCACTGAAGCTTTCTTT. This encodes CASKGQGAPTEAFF.